One T cell receptor (beta chain) is described in this entry. In this sample, this clonotype turned up many times. The antigen this receptor binds is unknown. The record has no base qualities; no much larger clone is one base away. The record originates from a study of T cells in Graves' hyperthyroidism and ophthalmopathy (dated by TCRdb to the late 2010s). About the study as a whole: Peripheral blood samples were taken at the time of initial diagnosis, prior to any treatment. To identify distinguishing TCR V-J signatures, a discovery cohort of 100 patients was used, comprising 43 with Graves' ophthalmopathy and some 57 with stable Graves' hyperthyroidism. Prospective prediction of ophthalmopathy was tested in an independent validation cohort consisting of roughly 19 hyperthyroidism patients and 15 or so patients who later progressed to ophthalmopathy. The 75 to 100 discovery patients were divided at random into training and test sets in a 7:3 ratio. In more than five Graves' hyperthyroidism patients, the study also compared T-cell repertoires from thyroid tissue with T-cell repertoires from blood. After blood sampling, hyperthyroidism patients were treated with methimazole at a starting dose of 30 mg daily, and ophthalmopathy patients were treated with high-dose intravenous methylprednisolone. The paper reports TCR Vbeta CDR3 sequencing of roughly 140 peripheral blood samples: around 45 ophthalmopathy, about 75 hyperthyroidism and 17 progressor patients. Points the paper makes about the study in general: Most expanded thyroid clonotypes (frequency above 0.001) were also detected in blood, suggesting blood repertoires may reflect thyroid immune responses. Ophthalmopathy was separated from stable hyperthyroidism by a 13 V-J signature model, with around 90% sensitivity and about 81% specificity obtained in cross-validation and 80%/75% obtained in testing. Sample size was not statistically predetermined, and investigators were not blinded to group allocation. During validation, the model predicted progression to ophthalmopathy a median of approximately 7 months ahead of onset, with roughly 65% sensitivity and around 73% specificity.

CDR1 SQVTM and CDR2 ANQGSEA are derived from the germline V gene. The CDR3, cysteine through phenylalanine, is 14 amino acids long. Of all the DNA, just the CDR3 is kept, 42 bases in frame from base 1. The junction carries 18 bases between V and J, which are trimmed by 6 bases and 4 bases respectively. A patient counted as having stable Graves' hyperthyroidism if no progression to ophthalmopathy occurred over 18 months of follow-up. Hyperthyroidism patients were aged 18 to 65 years and newly diagnosed, with disease duration of less than 2 months. Any patient with an uncontrolled infection, another autoimmune disease, pregnancy or lactation was excluded. Diagnoses relied on clinical symptoms, serum thyroxine and TRAb, thyroid ultrasound and orbital computed tomography. Ficoll-Paque density gradient centrifugation was used to isolate PBMCs from approximately 11 ml of fresh peripheral blood. Trizol reagent was used to extract total RNA, and RNA quality was then checked on an Agilent 2100 Bioanalyzer.

TCR beta CDR3 regions were amplified from RNA transcripts. The first round of RT-PCR for the TCR CDR3 was performed with the HTBI primer set and the Qiagen OneStep RT-PCR kit. A second multiplex PCR round built the libraries, followed by size selection and purification. The libraries were sequenced on an Illumina HiSeq2000 using paired-end 100 bp reads. The authors' analysis ran thus. SOAPnuke was used to process the raw data, removing reads that contained adapters or uncalled bases, had a mean Phred below 15, or lacked an exact match to the constant primer or identifier. High-quality paired reads were merged using COPE v1.2.5, and each unique nucleotide sequence was defined as a clonotype. Clonotypes were aligned to IMGT TRBV, TRBD and TRBJ reference segments using MiTCR v1.1. Only V-J combinations with frequency above 0.0001, covering about 99% of repertoires, were analysed. A TCS score was defined as the ratio of F50 (clonal expansion) to E x V (chaos), with BLOSUM62-based TCRdist applied between CDR3 peptides within each V-J. Welch's t-statistics and random forest reduced fewer than 550 V-J features to roughly 13, which were used in a naive Bayes classifier (R e1071). Thyroid-blood repertoire similarity was quantified with the Morisita-Horn index. TCRdb cleaned the public reads at Q25 with fastp, built clones with MiXCR and kept in-frame beta chains. Rows are unified per CDR3 protein, each entry keeping the most common DNA and genes. Here the V and J calls rest on TCRdb's processing, not on the authors' analysis. The sample includes about 840,000 distinct CDR3 sequences, with 35% to 45% observed a single time. The leading ten clones occupy approximately 8.7% of the sample.

The clonotype originates from a man aged 18-30 years with Graves' hyperthyroidism. The chain was built from TRBV29-1 and TRBJ2-5; TRBD2 might be the D gene, on 7 matching bases. The sequenced sample consisted of blood. Here is the DNA: TGCAGCGTGGAGGGGGGGAGCGGTCGAGAGACCCAGTACTTC. Translated, it gives CSVEGGSGRETQYF.